These 27 T cell receptor beta chains originate from one sample sequenced in a study of shared clonotypes between healthy human individuals. Using immunoSEQ multiplex PCR, the repertoire was profiled, and TCRdb retains in-frame clones only, with some absent. The sample has hundreds of thousands of clones, about three quarters seen once. The sample taken for sequencing was memory CD4+ T cells sorted from blood. Subset reported: CD45RA-negative fraction. These receptors originate from a woman aged 25 to 45 in good health.

This clone has only a few counts. This chain uses TRBV19 with TRBJ1-1; D gene unclear. This CDR3 contains 14 residues. The V gene's germline CDR1 is LNHDA and CDR2 SQIVND (reference sequence). V gave up 7 bases and J gave up 0 bases, with 12 bases separating them. The chain's CDR3 is CASNQPIMNTEAFF. For the CDR3, the DNA is TGTGCCAGTAACCAGCCAATTATGAACACTGAAGCTTTCTTT.

The chain is built from TRBV14 and TRBJ2-7; weak D call: TRBD1 (7 bases). V dropped 2 bases and J dropped 5 bases, with 19 bases sitting between them. This CDR3 region has 16 residues. Germline CDR1 and CDR2: SGHDN and FVKESK. Written as DNA, the CDR3 is TGTGCCAGCAGCCAACTGGACAGGCGGGACCTCCACGAGCAGTACTTC. It is translated as CASSQLDRRDLHEQYF.

The rearrangement links TRBV5-1 to TRBJ2-6; D uncertain. This CDR3 comprises 15 residues. Germline CDR1 is SGHRS and CDR2 is YFSETQ. V was cut by 0 bases and J by 2 bases, with 6 bases left in between. The CDR3 nucleotides are TGCGCCAGCAGCTTGGACGTCCCTGGGGCCAACGTCCTGACTTTC. As protein: CASSLDVPGANVLTF.

V and J are TRBV7-9 and TRBJ2-1; 13 positions match TRBD2. The CDR3 loop spans 15 amino acids. V lost 4 bases and J lost 7; bases outside the gene matches: 4. Per germline, CDR1 SEHNR and CDR2 FQNEAQ (reference sequence). The CDR3 spells CASSYPGLAGNEQFF. CDR3 sequence (DNA): TGTGCCAGCAGCTACCCGGGACTAGCGGGAAATGAGCAGTTCTTC.

The rearrangement uses TRBV10-3 and TRBJ2-7; 7 bases fit TRBD1. The CDR3 spans 11 residues. CDR1 and CDR2 from the germline V gene are ENHRY and SYGVKD. The junction had 5 bases not matched to a gene; V was cut back by 10 bases and J by 5 bases. The CDR3 region is CATKGGNEQYF. DNA for the CDR3: TGTGCCACCAAAGGGGGCAACGAGCAGTACTTC.

The genes are TRBV7-2 and TRBJ2-5; TRBD2 matches at 7 bases. The CDR3 totals 15 residues. V shed 6 bases and J 5 bases; nucleotides not matched to a gene: 12. Germline V gene lookup returns CDR1 SGHTA and CDR2 FQGNSA. The DNA for the CDR3 is TGTGCCAGCAGGCCCCACTGGGAGGGGAGGGAGACCCAGTACTTC. It is translated as CASRPHWEGRETQYF.

The genes are TRBV28 and TRBJ1-1; no clear D. The CDR3 is made up of 12 amino acids. V was cut by 7 bases and J by 0 bases, with 6 bases left in between. CDR1 is MDHEN and CDR2 is SYDVKM in the germline V gene. CDR3 nucleotide sequence: TGTGCCAGCATACAGTTGAACACTGAAGCTTTCTTT. Translating it yields CASIQLNTEAFF.

V and J are TRBV5-1 and TRBJ1-2, with a weak D call TRBD1 (6 bases). Trimming removed 1 base from V and 6 bases from J, with 13 bases in between. The germline CDR1 and CDR2 sequences are SGHRS and YFSETQ. The CDR3 runs 14 residues. Here the CDR3 DNA reads TGCGCCAGCAGCTTGACAGGGCAGGGTGATGGCTACACCTTC. This codes for CASSLTGQGDGYTF.

The chain combines TRBV27 with TRBJ2-1; D might be TRBD1 or TRBD2, each matching 6 bases. Germline assignment: CDR1 MNHEY and CDR2 SMNVEV (reference sequence). Between the trimmed V and J ends, which lost 6 bases and 0 bases, there was a span of 15 bases. This CDR3 is 16 amino acids long. CDR3 protein: CASSKGDSSSYNEQFF. The DNA for the CDR3 is TGTGCCAGCAGCAAGGGGGACTCCAGCTCCTACAATGAGCAGTTCTTC.

Only a few counts were recorded for this clone. This chain joins TRBV5-1 and TRBJ2-3; 10 nucleotides align to TRBD2. This CDR3 has 18 amino acids. J lost 0 bases, V lost 4 bases, and 11 bases had no gene match. CDR1 and CDR2 (germline): SGHRS, YFSETQ. The CDR3 protein is CASSPGTSAMSSTDTQYF. In DNA, the CDR3 is TGCGCCAGCAGCCCCGGGACTAGCGCCATGTCTAGCACAGATACGCAGTATTTT. The variable domain in full, completed from reference TRBV5-1 and TRBJ2-3, reads KAGVTQTPRYLIKTRGQQVTLSCSPISGHRSVSWYQQTPGQGLQFLFEYFSETQRNKGNFPGRFSGRQFSNSRSEMNVSTLELGDSALYLCASSPGTSAMSSTDTQYFGPGTRLTVL.

Regarding this clone: The same CDR3 also results from other DNA sequences found in this sample. The chain is built from TRBV14 and TRBJ1-2; no clear D. CDR1 SGHDN and CDR2 FVKESK come from the germline V gene. This CDR3 region has 12 residues. With 3 bases removed from V and 4 bases from J, the gap between germline ends came to 6 bases. This chain's CDR3 is CASSQGRYGYTF. DNA for the CDR3: TGTGCCAGCAGCCAGGGTCGCTATGGCTACACCTTC.

The V and J genes are TRBV27 and TRBJ1-2, with D uncertain. The CDR3 runs 15 residues. The germline CDR1 and CDR2 sequences are MNHEY and SMNVEV (reference sequence). V was shortened by 5 bases and J by 3 bases, with 16 bases between the two germline ends. As DNA, the CDR3 is TGTGCCAGCAGTCCATTGACCAGGAATGACTATGGCTACACCTTC. As protein: CASSPLTRNDYGYTF.

The chain has TRBV30 and TRBJ1-3, with 11 bases identical to TRBD1. The CDR3 runs to 14 residues. V lost 7 bases to trimming and J lost 2 bases; unmatched junction nucleotides: 4. CDR1 GTSNPN and CDR2 SVGIG come from the germline V gene (reference sequence). This chain's CDR3 is CALGTGGAGNTIYF. CDR3 nucleotide sequence: TGTGCCTTAGGGACAGGGGGGGCTGGAAACACCATATATTTT.

This clone was counted only a few times. This chain joins TRBV19 and TRBJ2-7; D may be TRBD1 (6 bases). CDR1 is LNHDA and CDR2 is SQIVND in the germline V gene (reference sequence). V was clipped by 4 bases and J by 2 bases, with 15 bases between them. This CDR3 has 15 amino acids. The CDR3 DNA follows: TGTGCCAGTAGTACGGACAGCCTAGGCCCCTACGAGCAGTACTTC. This codes for CASSTDSLGPYEQYF. The full variable domain, completed using reference TRBV19 and TRBJ2-7, is DGGITQSPKYLFRKEGQNVTLSCEQNLNHDAMYWYRQDPGQGLRLIYYSQIVNDFQKGDIAEGYSVSREKKESFPLTVTSAQKNPTAFYLCASSTDSLGPYEQYFGPGTRLTVT.

This clone has a handful of counts. Other DNA variants within this sample encode the same CDR3. V and J are TRBV28 and TRBJ2-7; the D is unclear. There are 12 residues in the CDR3. Trimming took 3 bases from V and 3 from J, leaving 6 bases between them. Germline values: CDR1 MDHEN, CDR2 SYDVKM. Here the CDR3 DNA reads TGTGCCAGCAGTTTTTTGGGCTACGAGCAGTACTTC. It translates to CASSFLGYEQYF.

The chain links TRBV5-4 to TRBJ2-5; D possibly corresponds to TRBD1 (5 bases). Between the trimmed V and J ends, which lost 5 bases and 2 bases, there was a span of 10 bases. CDR3 length: 13 residues. From germline, CDR1 is SGHNT and CDR2 YYREEE (reference sequence). The CDR3 loop is CASRRTTQETQYF. The CDR3 bases are TGTGCCAGCAGGCGGACAACACAAGAGACCCAGTACTTC.

In its sample, this clone was seen once. The chain carries TRBV11-2 and TRBJ2-3; D is unclear. This CDR3 is built from 14 residues. Germline V CDR1 and CDR2: SGHAT, FQNNGV. V shed 5 bases and J shed 1 base, with 10 bases lying between them. CDR3 protein: CASSRLSRTDTQYF. CDR3 nucleotide sequence: TGTGCCAGCAGCCGCCTTTCTCGCACAGATACGCAGTATTTT.

V and J are TRBV15 and TRBJ1-1; D perhaps matches TRBD1 (6 bases). Trimming shortened V by 0 bases and J by 5 bases, and 10 bases separated the two germline ends. CDR1 and CDR2 (germline): LNHNV, YYDKDF (reference sequence). There are 14 residues in the CDR3. For the CDR3, the DNA is TGTGCCACCAGCAGAGAAAGGGGGGAGACTGAAGCTTTCTTT. This encodes CATSRERGETEAFF.

In this sample, this clone turned up once. DNA of the CDR3: TGCAGCCCCTCCACCGGGACAGAGATCTCTGGGGCCAACGTCCTGACTTTC. Amino acid sequence: CSPSTGTEISGANVLTF. The chain joins TRBV29-1 to TRBJ2-6, with TRBD1 matching over 7 bases. The CDR3 loop spans 17 amino acids. V was clipped by 8 bases and J by 0 bases; unmatched bases: 13. Germline assignment: CDR1 SQVTM and CDR2 ANQGSEA.

Written as DNA, the CDR3 is TGTGCCAGCAGCCGGGACACCTACAATGAGCAGTTCTTC. It translates to CASSRDTYNEQFF. The chain uses TRBV7-9 and TRBJ2-1; the D gene is possibly TRBD1 (6 bases). This CDR3 comprises 13 residues. The V end was cut by 5 bases, the J end by 2 bases, with 7 bases between. Germline CDR1 and CDR2: SEHNR and FQNEAQ (reference sequence).

Only one count was recorded for this clone. The rearrangement links TRBV5-1 to TRBJ2-5; TRBD1 agrees at 7 bases. The CDR3 loop spans 15 amino acids. V lost 1 base, J lost 0 bases, and 3 bases stayed unmatched. Germline V gene lookup returns CDR1 SGHRS and CDR2 YFSETQ. The CDR3 is CASSLWQGDQETQYF. CDR3 nucleotides: TGCGCCAGCAGCTTGTGGCAGGGGGACCAAGAGACCCAGTACTTC. Looking up the rest from reference TRBV5-1 and TRBJ2-5 gives the full variable domain: KAGVTQTPRYLIKTRGQQVTLSCSPISGHRSVSWYQQTPGQGLQFLFEYFSETQRNKGNFPGRFSGRQFSNSRSEMNVSTLELGDSALYLCASSLWQGDQETQYFGPGTRLLVL.

This clone has ten or more counts. This chain connects TRBV4-1 to TRBJ1-2; D uncertain. Deletions cut 4 bases from V and 4 bases from J, with 22 bases between. CDR1 and CDR2 from the germline V gene are MGHRA and YSYEKL. CDR3 size: 17 residues. CDR3 coding DNA: TGCGCCAGCAGCCCCACAACCATGTTCTTACGACGCTATGGCTACACCTTC. Its protein product is CASSPTTMFLRRYGYTF.

The chain uses TRBV11-2 and TRBJ1-4; D remains ambiguous. This CDR3 has 16 amino acids. V lost 7 bases to trimming and J lost 4 bases, with 19 bases between them. Looked up from germline, CDR1 is SGHAT and CDR2 is FQNNGV. In DNA form, the CDR3 reads TGTGCCAGCACCCTAGGGCGGACGGTGATTAATGAAAAACTGTTTTTT. Its protein product is CASTLGRTVINEKLFF.

The CDR3 DNA reads TGTGCCAGCAGCTCGGTTCGGAACACTGAAGCTTTCTTT. Its translation is CASSSVRNTEAFF. The rearrangement joins TRBV7-9 to TRBJ1-1, with D unclear. Trimming cost V 4 bases and J 1 base, with 7 bases left between them. Germline lookup yields CDR1 SEHNR and CDR2 FQNEAQ (reference sequence). This CDR3 has 13 amino acids.

The chain employs TRBV18 and TRBJ1-1, with TRBD1 matching over 7 bases. The trim removed 3 bases at V and 0 bases at J, leaving 1 base unmatched. CDR1 is KGHSH, CDR2 LQKENI, per germline. The length of the CDR3 is 14 residues. CDR3 residues: CASSPGQMNTEAFF. As DNA, the CDR3 is TGTGCCAGCTCACCGGGACAGATGAACACTGAAGCTTTCTTT.

This chain connects TRBV5-4 to TRBJ1-2; D is uncertain. CDR3 length equals 15 residues. Per germline, CDR1 SGHNT and CDR2 YYREEE (reference sequence). V shed 4 bases and J shed 4 bases, with 17 bases lying between them. The CDR3: CASSLPSASGYGYTF. The CDR3 DNA is TGTGCCAGCAGCCTACCCAGTGCATCAGGCTATGGCTACACCTTC.

This rearrangement joins TRBV7-8 to TRBJ2-2; D call uncertain. CDR1 SGHVS and CDR2 FQNEAQ come from the germline V gene. V was shortened by 5 bases and J by 3 bases, with 7 bases between the two germline ends. The CDR3 sequence is 13 residues long. Here the CDR3 reads CASSRRDTGELFF. CDR3 nucleotides: TGTGCCAGCAGCCGCCGGGACACCGGGGAGCTGTTTTTT.